This T cell receptor beta chain was sequenced in a study of T cells in Graves' hyperthyroidism and ophthalmopathy. RNA transcripts were the template for amplifying TCR beta CDR3 regions. HTBI primers were used for first-round RT-PCR of the TCR CDR3. TCRdb recomputed calls from the multiplex PCR reads with MiXCR, one row per CDR3 protein. The sample has hundreds of thousands of distinct CDR3 sequences, approximately 44% seen once. Germline assignment: CDR1 SGHTS and CDR2 YDEGEE. Trimming took off 4 bases at V and 3 bases at J, with 17 bases between the two ends. This CDR3 is built from 15 residues. The TCR originated in a woman under 30 with Graves' hyperthyroidism. The chain links TRBV5-8 to TRBJ2-7; D may be TRBD1 (7 bases). What was sequenced was peripheral blood or thyroid tissue (not recorded which). The CDR3 region is CASSRQGGHFYEQYF. The CDR3 DNA follows: TGTGCCAGCAGCCGCCAGGGGGGACATTTCTACGAGCAGTACTTC.